This T cell receptor (beta chain) was retrieved from a study of neurological immune-mediated disorders. The table lists this clonotype with many counts. The V and J ends lost 6 bases and 7 bases, in that order; junction bases with no gene match: 9. CDR3 size: 15 residues. Synthesis of cDNA was performed by 5'RACE using 10-nucleotide random UMIs. One entry per CDR3 protein, called by TCRdb with MiXCR from the 5' RACE reads. The data contain tens of thousands of distinct CDR3 sequences, roughly 7% of them singletons. The rearrangement links TRBV12-3 or TRBV12-4 to TRBJ1-6, with 7 positions matching TRBD1. The sequence was obtained from a woman in her thirties or forties in good health. Source material: PBMCs. The CDR3 here is CASRPRTGENSPLHF. CDR3 sequence (DNA): TGTGCCAGCAGACCTAGGACAGGAGAGAATTCACCCCTCCACTTT.